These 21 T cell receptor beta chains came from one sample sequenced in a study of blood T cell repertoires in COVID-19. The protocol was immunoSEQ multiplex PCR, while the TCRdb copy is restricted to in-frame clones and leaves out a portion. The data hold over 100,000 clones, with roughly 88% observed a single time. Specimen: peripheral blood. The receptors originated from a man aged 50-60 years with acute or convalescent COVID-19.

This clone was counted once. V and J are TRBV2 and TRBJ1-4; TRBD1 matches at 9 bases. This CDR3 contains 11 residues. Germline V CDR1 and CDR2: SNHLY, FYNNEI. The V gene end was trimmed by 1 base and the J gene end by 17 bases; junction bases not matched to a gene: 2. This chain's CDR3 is CASSEGGQGFF. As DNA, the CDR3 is TGTGCCAGCAGTGAAGGGGGACAGGGCTTTTTT.

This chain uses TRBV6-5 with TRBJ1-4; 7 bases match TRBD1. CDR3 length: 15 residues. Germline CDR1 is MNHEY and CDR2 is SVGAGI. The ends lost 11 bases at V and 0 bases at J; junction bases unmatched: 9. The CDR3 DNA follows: TGTGCCTCCCAGAGGCAGGGGGCAACTAATGAAAAACTGTTTTTT. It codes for CASQRQGATNEKLFF.

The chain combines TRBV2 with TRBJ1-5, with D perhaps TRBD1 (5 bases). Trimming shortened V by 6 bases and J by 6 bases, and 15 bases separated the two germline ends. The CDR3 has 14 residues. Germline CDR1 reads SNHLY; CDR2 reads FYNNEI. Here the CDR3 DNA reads TGTGCCAGCAGAGAAACAGGAGTCGGTCAGCCCCAGCATTTT. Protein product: CASRETGVGQPQHF.

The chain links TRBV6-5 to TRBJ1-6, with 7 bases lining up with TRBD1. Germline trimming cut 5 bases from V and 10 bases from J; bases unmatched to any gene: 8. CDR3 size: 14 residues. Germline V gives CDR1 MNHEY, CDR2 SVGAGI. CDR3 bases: TGTGCCAGCAGTAGACAGGGTTTCTGGTCACCCCTCCACTTT. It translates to CASSRQGFWSPLHF.

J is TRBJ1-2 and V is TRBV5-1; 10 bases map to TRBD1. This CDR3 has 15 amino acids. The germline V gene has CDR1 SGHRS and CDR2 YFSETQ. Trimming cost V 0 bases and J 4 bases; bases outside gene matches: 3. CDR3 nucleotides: TGCGCCAGCAGCTTGGGACAGGGGGCGGGCTATGGCTACACCTTC. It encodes CASSLGQGAGYGYTF.

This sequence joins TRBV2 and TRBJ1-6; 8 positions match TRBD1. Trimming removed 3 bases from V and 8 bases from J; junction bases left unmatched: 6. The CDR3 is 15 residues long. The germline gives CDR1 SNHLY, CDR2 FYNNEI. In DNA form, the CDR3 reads TGTGCCAGCAGTGACCGGACAGGGCGGGATTCACCCCTCCACTTT. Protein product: CASSDRTGRDSPLHF.

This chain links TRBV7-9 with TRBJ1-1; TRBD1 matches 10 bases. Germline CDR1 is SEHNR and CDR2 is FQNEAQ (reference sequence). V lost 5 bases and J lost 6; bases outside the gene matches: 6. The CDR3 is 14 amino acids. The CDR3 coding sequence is TGTGCCAGCAGCCTAAGACAGGGGGCCGCTGAAGCTTTCTTT. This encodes CASSLRQGAAEAFF. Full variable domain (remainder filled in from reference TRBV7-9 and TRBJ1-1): DTGVSQNPRHKITKRGQNVTFRCDPISEHNRLYWYRQTLGQGPEFLTYFQNEAQLEKSRLLSDRFSAERPKGSFSTLEIQRTEQGDSAMYLCASSLRQGAAEAFFGQGTRLTVV.

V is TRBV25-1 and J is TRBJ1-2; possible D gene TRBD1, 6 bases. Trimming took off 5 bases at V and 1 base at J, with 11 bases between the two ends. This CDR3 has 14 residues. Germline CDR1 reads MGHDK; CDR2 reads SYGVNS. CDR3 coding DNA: TGTGCCAGCAGTAGGACAGACTATAACTATGGCTACACCTTC. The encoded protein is CASSRTDYNYGYTF.

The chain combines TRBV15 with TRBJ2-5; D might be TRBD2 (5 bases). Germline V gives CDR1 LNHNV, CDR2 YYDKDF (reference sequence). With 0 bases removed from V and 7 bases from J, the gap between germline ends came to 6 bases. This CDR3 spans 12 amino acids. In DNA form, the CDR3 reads TGTGCCACCAGCAGAGACAGCGGGACCCAGTACTTC. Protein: CATSRDSGTQYF.

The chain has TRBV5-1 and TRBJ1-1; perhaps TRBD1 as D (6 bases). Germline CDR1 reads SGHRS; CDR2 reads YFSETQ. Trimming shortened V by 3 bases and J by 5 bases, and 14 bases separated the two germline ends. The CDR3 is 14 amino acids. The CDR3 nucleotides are TGCGCCAGCAGCTCGACAGGCGCCGATACTGAAGCTTTCTTT. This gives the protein CASSSTGADTEAFF.

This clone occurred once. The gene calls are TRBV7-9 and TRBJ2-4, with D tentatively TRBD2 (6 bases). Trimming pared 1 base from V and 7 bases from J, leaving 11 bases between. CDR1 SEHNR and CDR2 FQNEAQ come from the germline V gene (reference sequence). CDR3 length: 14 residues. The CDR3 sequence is CASSLGGGMNIQYF. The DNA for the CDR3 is TGTGCCAGCAGCTTAGGTGGAGGGATGAACATTCAGTACTTC.

The CDR3 protein is CASSQDRVDTEAFF. DNA of the CDR3: TGTGCCAGCAGTCAAGACAGGGTGGACACTGAAGCTTTCTTT. The chain combines TRBV27 with TRBJ1-1; 7 positions match TRBD1. Germline V gene data show CDR1 as MNHEY and CDR2 as SMNVEV (reference sequence). The CDR3 loop spans 14 amino acids. V dropped 5 bases and J dropped 3; count of bases not matched to a gene: 6.

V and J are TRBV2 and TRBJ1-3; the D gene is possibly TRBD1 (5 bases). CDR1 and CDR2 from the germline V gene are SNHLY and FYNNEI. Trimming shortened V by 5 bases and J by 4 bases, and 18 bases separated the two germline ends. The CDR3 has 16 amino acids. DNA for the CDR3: TGTGCCAGCAGTCCCGGGACTCTCAGTGGGGGAAACACCATATATTTT. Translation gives CASSPGTLSGGNTIYF. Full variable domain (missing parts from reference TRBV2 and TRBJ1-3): EPEVTQTPSHQVTQMGQEVILRCVPISNHLYFYWYRQILGQKVEFLVSFYNNEISEKSEIFDDQFSVERPDGSNFTLKIRSTKLEDSAMYFCASSPGTLSGGNTIYFGEGSWLTVV.

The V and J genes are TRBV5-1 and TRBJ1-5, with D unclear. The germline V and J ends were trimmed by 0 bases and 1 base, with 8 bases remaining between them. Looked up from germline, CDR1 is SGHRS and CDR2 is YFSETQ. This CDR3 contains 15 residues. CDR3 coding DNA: TGCGCCAGCAGCTTGGATTCGGGGAGCAATCAGCCCCAGCATTTT. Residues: CASSLDSGSNQPQHF. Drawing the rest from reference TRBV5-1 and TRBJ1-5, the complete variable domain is KAGVTQTPRYLIKTRGQQVTLSCSPISGHRSVSWYQQTPGQGLQFLFEYFSETQRNKGNFPGRFSGRQFSNSRSEMNVSTLELGDSALYLCASSLDSGSNQPQHFGDGTRLSIL.

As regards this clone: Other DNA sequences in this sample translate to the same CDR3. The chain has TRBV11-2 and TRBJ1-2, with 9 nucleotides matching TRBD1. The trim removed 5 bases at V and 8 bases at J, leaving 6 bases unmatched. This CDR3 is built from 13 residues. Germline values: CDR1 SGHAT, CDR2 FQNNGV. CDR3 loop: CASSPDRGGGYTF. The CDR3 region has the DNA TGTGCCAGCAGCCCCGACAGGGGGGGAGGCTACACCTTC.

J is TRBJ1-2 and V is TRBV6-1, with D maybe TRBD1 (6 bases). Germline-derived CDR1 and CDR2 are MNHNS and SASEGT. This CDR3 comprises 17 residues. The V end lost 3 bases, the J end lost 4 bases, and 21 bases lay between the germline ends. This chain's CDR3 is CASSDFSRGQLGYGYTF. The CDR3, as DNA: TGTGCCAGCAGTGATTTCTCGAGAGGACAGCTCGGCTATGGCTACACCTTC.

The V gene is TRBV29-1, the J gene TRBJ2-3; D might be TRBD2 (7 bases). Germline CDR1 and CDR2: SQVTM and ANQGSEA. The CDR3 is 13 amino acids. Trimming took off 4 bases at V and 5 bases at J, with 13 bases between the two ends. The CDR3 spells CSVVGGGGDTQYF. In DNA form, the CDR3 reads TGCAGCGTTGTCGGCGGGGGCGGAGATACGCAGTATTTT.

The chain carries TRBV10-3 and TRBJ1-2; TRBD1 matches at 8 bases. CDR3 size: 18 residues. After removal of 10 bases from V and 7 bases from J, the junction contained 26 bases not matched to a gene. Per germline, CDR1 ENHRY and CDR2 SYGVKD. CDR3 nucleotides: TGTGCCACCCCCACAAGTCAGGGGGCAAAGGGTGAGGAGGTTGGCTACACCTTC. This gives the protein CATPTSQGAKGEEVGYTF.

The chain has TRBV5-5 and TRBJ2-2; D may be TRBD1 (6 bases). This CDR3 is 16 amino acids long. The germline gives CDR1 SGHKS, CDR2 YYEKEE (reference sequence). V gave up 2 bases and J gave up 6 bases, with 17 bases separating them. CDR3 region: CASSLFRDIYAGELFF. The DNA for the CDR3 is TGTGCCAGCAGCTTATTCCGGGACATCTACGCCGGGGAGCTGTTTTTT.

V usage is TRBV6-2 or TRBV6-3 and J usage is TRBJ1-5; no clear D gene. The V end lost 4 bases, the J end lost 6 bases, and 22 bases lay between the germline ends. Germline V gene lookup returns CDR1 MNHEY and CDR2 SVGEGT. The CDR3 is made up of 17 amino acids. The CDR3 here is CASSSLSRAVTGQPQHF. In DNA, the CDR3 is TGTGCCAGCAGTTCCCTCTCGAGGGCAGTTACGGGTCAGCCCCAGCATTTT.

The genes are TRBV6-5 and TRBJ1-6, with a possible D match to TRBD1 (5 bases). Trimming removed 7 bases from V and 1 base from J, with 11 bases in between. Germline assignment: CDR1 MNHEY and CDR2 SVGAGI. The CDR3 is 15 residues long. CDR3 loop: CASTGGVSYNSPLHF. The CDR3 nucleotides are TGTGCCAGCACCGGGGGGGTGTCCTATAATTCACCCCTCCACTTT.